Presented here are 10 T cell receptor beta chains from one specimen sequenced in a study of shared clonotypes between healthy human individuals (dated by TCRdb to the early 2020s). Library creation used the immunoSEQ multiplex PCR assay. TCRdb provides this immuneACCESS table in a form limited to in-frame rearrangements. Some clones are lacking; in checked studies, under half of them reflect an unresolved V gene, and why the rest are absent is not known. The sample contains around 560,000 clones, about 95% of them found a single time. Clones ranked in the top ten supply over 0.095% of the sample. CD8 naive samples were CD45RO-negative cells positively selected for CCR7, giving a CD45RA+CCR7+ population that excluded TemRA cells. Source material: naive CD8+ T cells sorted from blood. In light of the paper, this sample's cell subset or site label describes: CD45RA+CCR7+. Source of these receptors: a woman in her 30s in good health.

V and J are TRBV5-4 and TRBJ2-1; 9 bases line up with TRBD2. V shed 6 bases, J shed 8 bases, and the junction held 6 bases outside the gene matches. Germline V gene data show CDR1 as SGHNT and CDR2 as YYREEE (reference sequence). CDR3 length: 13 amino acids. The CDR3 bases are TGTGCCAGCAAATCCGGGACTAGCCATGAGCAGTTCTTC. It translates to CASKSGTSHEQFF.

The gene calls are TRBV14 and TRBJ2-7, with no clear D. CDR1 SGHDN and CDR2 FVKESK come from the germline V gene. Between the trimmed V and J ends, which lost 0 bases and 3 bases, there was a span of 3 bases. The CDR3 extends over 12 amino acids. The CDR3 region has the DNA TGTGCCAGCAGCCAAGAGGGCTACGAGCAGTACTTC. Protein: CASSQEGYEQYF. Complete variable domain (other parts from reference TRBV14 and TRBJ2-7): EAGVTQFPSHSVIEKGQTVTLRCDPISGHDNLYWYRRVMGKEIKFLLHFVKESKQDESGMPNNRFLAERTGGTYSTLKVQPAELEDSGVYFCASSQEGYEQYFGPGTRLTVT.

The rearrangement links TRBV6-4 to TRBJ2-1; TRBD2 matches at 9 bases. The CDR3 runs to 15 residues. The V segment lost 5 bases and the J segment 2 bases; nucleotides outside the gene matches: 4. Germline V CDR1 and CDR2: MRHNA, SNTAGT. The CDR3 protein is CASSRAGGTYNEQFF. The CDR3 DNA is TGTGCCAGCAGTCGGGCGGGAGGGACCTACAATGAGCAGTTCTTC.

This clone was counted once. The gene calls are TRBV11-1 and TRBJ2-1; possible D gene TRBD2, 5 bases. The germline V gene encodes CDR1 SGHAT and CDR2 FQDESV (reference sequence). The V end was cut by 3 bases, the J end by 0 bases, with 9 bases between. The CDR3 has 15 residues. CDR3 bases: TGTGCCAGCAGCTTTACGGGAATCTCCTACAATGAGCAGTTCTTC. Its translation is CASSFTGISYNEQFF.

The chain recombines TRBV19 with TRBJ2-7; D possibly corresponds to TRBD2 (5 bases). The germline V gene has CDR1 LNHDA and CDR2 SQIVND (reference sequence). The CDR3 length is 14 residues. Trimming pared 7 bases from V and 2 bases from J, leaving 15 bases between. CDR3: CASTASRAAYEQYF. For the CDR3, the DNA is TGTGCCAGTACCGCGTCGCGGGCCGCCTACGAGCAGTACTTC.

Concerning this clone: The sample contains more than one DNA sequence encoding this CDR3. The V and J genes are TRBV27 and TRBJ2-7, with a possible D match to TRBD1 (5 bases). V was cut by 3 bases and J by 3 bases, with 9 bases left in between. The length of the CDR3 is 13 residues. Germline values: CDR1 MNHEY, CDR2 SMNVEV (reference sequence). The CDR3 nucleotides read TGTGCCAGCAGTTTTGGTAGGGGCTACGAGCAGTACTTC. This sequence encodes CASSFGRGYEQYF.

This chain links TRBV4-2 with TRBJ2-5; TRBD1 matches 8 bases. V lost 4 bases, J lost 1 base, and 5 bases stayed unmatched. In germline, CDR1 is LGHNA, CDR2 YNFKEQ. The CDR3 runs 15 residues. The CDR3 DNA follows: TGTGCCAGCAGCCTCGAGGACAGGGCCCAAGAGACCCAGTACTTC. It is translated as CASSLEDRAQETQYF.

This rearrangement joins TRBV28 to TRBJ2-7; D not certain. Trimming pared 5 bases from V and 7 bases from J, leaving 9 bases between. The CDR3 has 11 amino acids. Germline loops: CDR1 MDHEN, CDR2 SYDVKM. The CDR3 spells CASSLGLEQYF. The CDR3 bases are TGTGCCAGCAGTCTCGGGTTAGAGCAGTACTTC.

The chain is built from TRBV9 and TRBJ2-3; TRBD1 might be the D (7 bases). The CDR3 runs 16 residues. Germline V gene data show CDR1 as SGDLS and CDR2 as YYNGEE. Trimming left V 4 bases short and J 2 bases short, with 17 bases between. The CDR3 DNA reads TGTGCCAGCAGCCTCGACCAGGGGGGAATCACAGATACGCAGTATTTT. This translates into CASSLDQGGITDTQYF.

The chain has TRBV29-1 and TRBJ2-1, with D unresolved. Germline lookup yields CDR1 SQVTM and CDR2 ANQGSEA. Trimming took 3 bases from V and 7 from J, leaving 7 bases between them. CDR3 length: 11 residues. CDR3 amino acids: CSVEGLNEQFF. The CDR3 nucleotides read TGCAGCGTTGAGGGGTTGAATGAGCAGTTCTTC.